Sequencing of this TCR beta chain was carried out in a study of cytomegalovirus exposure and HLA in healthy donors. The CDR3 runs to 13 residues. V lost 5 bases to trimming and J lost 7 bases, with 12 bases between them. Germline V CDR1 and CDR2: SGHTA, FQGTGA. As to this clone: What it binds is unknown.

Use of 60 Vbeta and 13 Jbeta primers characterized the PCR. Sequencing used immunoSEQ multiplex PCR; TCRdb keeps in-frame clones, though not all of them. This table holds approximately 150,000 clones, 65% to 85% found once. The study, taken as a whole, reports: TCR beta V segments were, for the most part, productive about 90% or about 30% of the time in an earlier analysis.

The clonotype was recovered from a woman aged 40 to 55 in good health and CMV-seropositive. V usage is TRBV7-3 and J usage is TRBJ2-1, with a weak D call TRBD2 (5 bases). Specimen: PBMCs. For the CDR3, the DNA is TGTGCCAGCAGCGAACGCCGCGGGAATGAGCAGTTCTTC. Its protein product is CASSERRGNEQFF. Full variable domain (outside the CDR3, taken from reference TRBV7-3 and TRBJ2-1): GAGVSQTPSNKVTEKGKYVELRCDPISGHTALYWYRQSLGQGPEFLIYFQGTGAADDSGLPNDRFFAVRPEGSVSTLKIQRTERGDSAVYLCASSERRGNEQFFGPGTRLTVL.